Below are 20 T cell receptor beta chains sequenced from a single sample in a study of human CD8 memory T cell subsets. Libraries for TCR beta were constructed using UMI-labeled 5' RACE. Following a re-call of the 5' RACE reads, TCRdb has one entry per CDR3 protein and lacks DNA. This specimen shows about 11,000 distinct CDR3 sequences; the ten leading clones hold roughly 15%. Sequenced material: CD8+ T cells from PBMCs. These receptors were collected from a human donor in good health.

V gene TRBV28 combines with J gene TRBJ1-1; TCRdb gives TRBD1 as the D gene, but with no DNA this cannot be confirmed. The CDR3 consists of 15 residues. Germline V lookup: CDR1 MDHEN, CDR2 SYDVKM. This CDR3 is CASSPPREGAGEAFF.

The gene calls are TRBV20-1 and TRBJ1-1. The CDR3 sequence is 12 residues long. Germline V gives CDR1 DFQATT, CDR2 SNEGSKA (reference sequence). The CDR3 loop reads CSARSMNTEAFF.

The chain recombines TRBV20-1 with TRBJ1-5; TCRdb proposes TRBD1, but this gene call is untestable without DNA. CDR1 and CDR2 from the germline V gene are DFQATT and SNEGSKA (reference sequence). The CDR3 runs 14 residues. The CDR3 protein is CSASWTGDNQPQHF.

This rearrangement joins TRBV4-2 to TRBJ1-4; without DNA, the TCRdb call of TRBD1 cannot be checked. Germline CDR1 reads LGHNA; CDR2 reads YNFKEQ. The CDR3 spans 15 residues. The CDR3 loop reads CASSQEKTGGEKLFF.

V and J are TRBV7-9 and TRBJ2-1; TCRdb calls TRBD1, which cannot be checked without DNA. Looked up from germline, CDR1 is SEHNR and CDR2 is FQNEAQ (reference sequence). The CDR3 contains 16 residues. The CDR3 sequence is CASSSTGGTEYNEQFF.

J is TRBJ2-7 and V is TRBV7-3; TCRdb selects TRBD1, and the lack of DNA leaves this call unchecked. The length of the CDR3 is 14 residues. Germline CDR1 reads SGHTA; CDR2 reads FQGTGA. CDR3 residues: CASSRGQGFYEQYF.

J is TRBJ1-5 and V is TRBV10-3; TCRdb reports TRBD1, a call that lacks DNA to check it against. Germline V gene data show CDR1 as ENHRY and CDR2 as SYGVKD. The CDR3 sequence is 16 residues long. CDR3 amino acids: CAISDSGTGVDQPQHF.

The chain uses TRBV24-1 and TRBJ1-1; TCRdb names TRBD1, which stays unverified in the absence of DNA. Germline assignment: CDR1 KGHDR and CDR2 SFDVKD. This CDR3 has 15 residues. CDR3 protein: CATSDEDRVDTEAFF.

The J gene is TRBJ2-7, the V gene TRBV14. The CDR3 runs 13 residues. Germline CDR1 and CDR2: SGHDN and FVKESK. The CDR3 loop reads CASSHVSSYEQYF.

This clonotype counts as medium-sized by frequency. J is TRBJ2-2 and V is TRBV4-1; without DNA, the TCRdb call of TRBD2 cannot be checked. Per the germline V gene, CDR1 is MGHRA and CDR2 is YSYEKL. CDR3 size: 16 residues. CDR3 in amino acids: CASSQEDSGDTGELFF.

This rearrangement joins TRBV20-1 to TRBJ2-7; the TRBD1 assignment by TCRdb is unverifiable without DNA. This CDR3 is 13 amino acids long. CDR1 DFQATT and CDR2 SNEGSKA come from the germline V gene (reference sequence). CDR3 region: CSAGGLGSYEQYF.

The V gene is TRBV7-8, the J gene TRBJ2-2; checking the TCRdb D call of TRBD1 is not possible without DNA. Per germline, CDR1 SGHVS and CDR2 FQNEAQ. This CDR3 spans 17 amino acids. The CDR3 sequence: CASSLPRDRVGTGELFF.

This sequence joins TRBV11-2 and TRBJ2-5; lacking DNA, the TRBD2 call made by TCRdb goes unchecked. The CDR3 length is 16 residues. Germline V gene lookup returns CDR1 SGHAT and CDR2 FQNNGV. CDR3: CASSLDPGLAGVGQYF. Based on the CDR3 plus reference TRBV11-2 and TRBJ2-5, the full variable domain is EAGVAQSPRYKIIEKRQSVAFWCNPISGHATLYWYQQILGQGPKLLIQFQNNGVVDDSQLPKDRFSAERLKGVDSTLKIQPAKLEDSAVYLCASSLDPGLAGVGQYFGPGTRLLVL.

This clonotype is classed as medium-sized by frequency. V gene TRBV7-8 combines with J gene TRBJ2-5. Germline CDR1 is SGHVS and CDR2 is FQNEAQ. CDR3 length: 11 amino acids. The CDR3 is CASSLLETQYF.

The chain couples TRBV7-8 to TRBJ2-1; TCRdb outputs TRBD1, but without DNA this stays unchecked. The CDR3 is made up of 14 amino acids. The germline CDR1 and CDR2 sequences are SGHVS and FQNEAQ. The CDR3 is CASRRDHDGDEQFF.

The chain uses TRBV27 and TRBJ1-5; without DNA, the TCRdb call of TRBD1 cannot be checked. Germline CDR1 MNHEY, CDR2 SMNVEV (reference sequence). The CDR3 totals 13 residues. This chain's CDR3 is CASSETGVQPQHF.

The CDR3: CASSSPEREGGEQFF. The chain employs TRBV6-2 or TRBV6-3 and TRBJ2-1; TCRdb's D call of TRBD2 is untestable without DNA. CDR3 length: 15 amino acids. The germline CDR1 and CDR2 sequences are MNHEY and SVGEGT.

This rearrangement joins TRBV20-1 to TRBJ2-3. The CDR3 has 12 residues. CDR1 is DFQATT, CDR2 SNEGSKA, per germline (reference sequence). Here the CDR3 reads CSAMEDTDTQYF.

The chain employs TRBV24-1 and TRBJ2-1; the TRBD2 assignment by TCRdb is unverifiable without DNA. Germline CDR1 is KGHDR and CDR2 is SFDVKD. This CDR3 has 14 amino acids. This chain's CDR3 is CATSGSGEDNEQFF.

This clonotype is labeled medium-sized based on frequency. The V gene is TRBV18, the J gene TRBJ1-1; TCRdb's D gene call, TRBD1, goes unchecked for lack of DNA. Germline V gene sequence: CDR1 KGHSH, CDR2 LQKENI. CDR3 length: 17 amino acids. CDR3 amino acids: CASSPRRLGTGWTEAFF.